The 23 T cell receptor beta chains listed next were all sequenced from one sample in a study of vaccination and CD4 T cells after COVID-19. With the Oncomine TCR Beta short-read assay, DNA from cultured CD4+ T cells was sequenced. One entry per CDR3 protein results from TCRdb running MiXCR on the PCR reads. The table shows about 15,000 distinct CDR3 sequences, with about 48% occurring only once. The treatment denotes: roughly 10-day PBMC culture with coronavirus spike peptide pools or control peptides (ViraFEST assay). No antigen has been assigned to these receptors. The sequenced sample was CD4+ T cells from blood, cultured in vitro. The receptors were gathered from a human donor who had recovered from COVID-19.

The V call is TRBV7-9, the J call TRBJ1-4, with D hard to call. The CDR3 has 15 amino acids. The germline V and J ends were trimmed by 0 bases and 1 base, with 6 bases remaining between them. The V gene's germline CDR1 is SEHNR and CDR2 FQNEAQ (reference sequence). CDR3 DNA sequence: TGTGCCAGCAGCTTAGCCCAGCAAACTAATGAAAAACTGTTTTTT. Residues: CASSLAQQTNEKLFF.

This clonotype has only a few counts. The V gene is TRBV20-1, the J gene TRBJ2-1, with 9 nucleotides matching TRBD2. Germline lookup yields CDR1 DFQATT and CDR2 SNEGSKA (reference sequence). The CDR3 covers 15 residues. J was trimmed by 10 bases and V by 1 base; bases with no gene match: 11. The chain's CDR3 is CSARGQMREGREQFF. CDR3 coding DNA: TGCAGTGCTAGAGGCCAGATGCGGGAGGGCCGGGAGCAGTTCTTC.

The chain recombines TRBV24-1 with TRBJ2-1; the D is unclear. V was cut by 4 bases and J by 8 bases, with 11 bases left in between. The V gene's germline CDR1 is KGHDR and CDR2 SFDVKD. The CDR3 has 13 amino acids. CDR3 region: CATSDPTRDEQFF. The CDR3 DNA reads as TGTGCCACCAGTGACCCTACAAGAGATGAGCAGTTCTTC.

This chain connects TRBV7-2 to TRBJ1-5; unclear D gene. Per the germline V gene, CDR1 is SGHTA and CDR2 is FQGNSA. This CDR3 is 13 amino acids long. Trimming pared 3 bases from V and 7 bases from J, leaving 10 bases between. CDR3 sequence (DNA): TGTGCCAGCAGCTTTAGGGAACGCCAGCCCCAGCATTTT. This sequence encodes CASSFRERQPQHF. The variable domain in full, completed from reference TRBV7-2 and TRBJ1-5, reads GAGVSQSPSNKVTEKGKDVELRCDPISGHTALYWYRQSLGQGLEFLIYFQGNSAPDKSGLPSDRFSAERTGGSVSTLTIQRTQQEDSAVYLCASSFRERQPQHFGDGTRLSIL.

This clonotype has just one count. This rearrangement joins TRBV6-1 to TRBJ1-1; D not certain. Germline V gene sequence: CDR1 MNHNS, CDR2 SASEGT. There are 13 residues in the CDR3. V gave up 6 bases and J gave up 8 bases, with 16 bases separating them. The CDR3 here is CASRDSAGEEAFF. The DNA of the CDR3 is TGTGCCAGCAGGGACTCTGCCGGGGAAGAAGCTTTCTTT.

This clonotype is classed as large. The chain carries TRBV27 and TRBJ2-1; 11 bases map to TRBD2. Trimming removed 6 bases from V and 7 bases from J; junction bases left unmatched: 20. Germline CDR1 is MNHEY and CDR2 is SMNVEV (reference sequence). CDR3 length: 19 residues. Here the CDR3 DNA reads TGTGCCAGCAGCCCTCGATTAAAGTTTAGCGGGGGGGCCCGGAATGAGCAGTTCTTC. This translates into CASSPRLKFSGGARNEQFF.

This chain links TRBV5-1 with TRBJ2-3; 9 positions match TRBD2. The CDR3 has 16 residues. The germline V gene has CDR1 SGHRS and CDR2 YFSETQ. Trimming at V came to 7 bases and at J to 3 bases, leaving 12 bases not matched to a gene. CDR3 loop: CASRVDSGGETDTQYF. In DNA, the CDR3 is TGCGCCAGCCGAGTAGATAGCGGGGGCGAGACAGATACGCAGTATTTT.

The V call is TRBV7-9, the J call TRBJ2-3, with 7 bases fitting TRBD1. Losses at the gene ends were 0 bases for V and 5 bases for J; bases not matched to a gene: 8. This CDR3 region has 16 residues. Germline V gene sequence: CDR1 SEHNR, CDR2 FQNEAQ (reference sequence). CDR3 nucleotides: TGTGCCAGCAGCTTAGCAGGGGGCCCGATACGAGATACGCAGTATTTT. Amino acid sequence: CASSLAGGPIRDTQYF.

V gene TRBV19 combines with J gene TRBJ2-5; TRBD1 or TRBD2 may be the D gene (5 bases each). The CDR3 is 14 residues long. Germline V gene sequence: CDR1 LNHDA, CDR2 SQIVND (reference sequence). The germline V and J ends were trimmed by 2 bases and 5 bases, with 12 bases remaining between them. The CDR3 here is CASSIMGTGETQYF. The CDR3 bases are TGTGCCAGTAGTATAATGGGGACCGGGGAGACCCAGTACTTC.

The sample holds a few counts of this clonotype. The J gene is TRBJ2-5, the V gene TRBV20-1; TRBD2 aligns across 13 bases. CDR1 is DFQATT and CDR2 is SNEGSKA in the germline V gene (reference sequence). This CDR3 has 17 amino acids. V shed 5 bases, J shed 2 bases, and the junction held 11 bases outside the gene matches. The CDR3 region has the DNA TGCAGTGCTGGCTCTCCGGGACTAGCGGGACCTCAAGAGACCCAGTACTTC. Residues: CSAGSPGLAGPQETQYF.

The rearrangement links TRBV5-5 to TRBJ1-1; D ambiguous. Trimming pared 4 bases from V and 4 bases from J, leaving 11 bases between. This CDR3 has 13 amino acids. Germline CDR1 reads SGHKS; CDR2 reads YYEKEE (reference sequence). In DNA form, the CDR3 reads TGTGCCAGCAGCAATGAACGGGGCACTGAAGCTTTCTTT. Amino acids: CASSNERGTEAFF.

CDR3 loop: CSGTGTSATDTQYF. The CDR3 coding sequence is TGCAGCGGGACAGGGACCTCCGCGACAGATACGCAGTATTTT. The chain combines TRBV29-1 with TRBJ2-3, with 8 bases lining up with TRBD1. In germline, CDR1 is SQVTM, CDR2 ANQGSEA. V lost 7 bases to trimming and J lost 3 bases; unmatched junction nucleotides: 9. The length of the CDR3 is 14 residues.

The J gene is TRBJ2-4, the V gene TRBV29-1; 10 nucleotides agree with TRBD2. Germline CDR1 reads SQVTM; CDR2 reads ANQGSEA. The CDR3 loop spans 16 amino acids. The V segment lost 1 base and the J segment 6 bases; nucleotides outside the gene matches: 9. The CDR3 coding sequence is TGCAGCGTTGAAGGCCAGCGGGAGGGCCATGGAAACATTCAGTACTTC. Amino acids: CSVEGQREGHGNIQYF.

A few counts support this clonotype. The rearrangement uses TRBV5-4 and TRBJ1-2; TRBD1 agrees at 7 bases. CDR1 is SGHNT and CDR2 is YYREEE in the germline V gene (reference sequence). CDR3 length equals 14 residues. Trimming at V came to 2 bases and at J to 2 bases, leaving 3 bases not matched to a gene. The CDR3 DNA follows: TGTGCCAGCAGCTTAGAGACAGGGAACTATGGCTACACCTTC. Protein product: CASSLETGNYGYTF.

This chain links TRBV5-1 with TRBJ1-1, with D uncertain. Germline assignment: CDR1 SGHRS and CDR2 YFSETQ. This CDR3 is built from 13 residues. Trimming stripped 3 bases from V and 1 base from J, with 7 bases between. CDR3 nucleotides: TGCGCCAGCAGCTCCGATCCGAACACTGAAGCTTTCTTT. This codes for CASSSDPNTEAFF.

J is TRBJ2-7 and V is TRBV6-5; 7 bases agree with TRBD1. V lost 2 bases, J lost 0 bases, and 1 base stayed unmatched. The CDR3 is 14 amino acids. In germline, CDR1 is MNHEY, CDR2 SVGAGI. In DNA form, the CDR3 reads TGTGCCAGCAGTTACGACAGGGCCTCCTACGAGCAGTACTTC. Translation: CASSYDRASYEQYF.

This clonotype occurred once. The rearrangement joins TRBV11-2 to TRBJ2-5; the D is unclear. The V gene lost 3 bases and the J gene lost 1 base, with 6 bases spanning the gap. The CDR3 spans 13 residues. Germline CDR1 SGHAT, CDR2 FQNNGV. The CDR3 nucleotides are TGTGCCAGCAGCTTCGGCTCCCAAGAGACCCAGTACTTC. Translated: CASSFGSQETQYF.

For the CDR3, the DNA is TGTGCCAGCAGCCAACCGGACGATGAGCAGTTCTTC. Translated, it gives CASSQPDDEQFF. The chain joins TRBV4-2 to TRBJ2-1; unclear D gene. Germline CDR1 is LGHNA and CDR2 is YNFKEQ. CDR3 length equals 12 residues. Trimming removed 2 bases at V and 8 bases at J, with 7 bases between.

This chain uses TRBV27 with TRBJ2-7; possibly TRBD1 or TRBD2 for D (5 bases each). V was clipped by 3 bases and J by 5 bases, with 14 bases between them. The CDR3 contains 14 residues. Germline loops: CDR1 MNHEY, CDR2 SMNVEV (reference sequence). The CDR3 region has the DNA TGTGCCAGCAGTTTCTTTGGGGGAGTGGACGAGCAGTACTTC. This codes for CASSFFGGVDEQYF.

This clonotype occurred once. This CDR3 reads CASGRDRMNTEAFF. CDR3 sequence (DNA): TGTGCTAGTGGTAGGGACAGGATGAACACTGAAGCTTTCTTT. This sequence joins TRBV12-5 and TRBJ1-1; TRBD1 aligns across 8 bases. There are 14 residues in the CDR3. The ends lost 5 bases at V and 0 bases at J; junction bases unmatched: 2. Germline V gene lookup returns CDR1 LGHNT and CDR2 FRNRAP.

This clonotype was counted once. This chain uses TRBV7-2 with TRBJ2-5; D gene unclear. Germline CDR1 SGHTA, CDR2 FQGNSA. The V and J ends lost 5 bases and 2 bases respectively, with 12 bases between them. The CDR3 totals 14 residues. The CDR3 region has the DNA TGTGCCAGCAGCCTCTCTCAGGTGCAAGAGACCCAGTACTTC. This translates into CASSLSQVQETQYF. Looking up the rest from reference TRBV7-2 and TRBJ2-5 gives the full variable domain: GAGVSQSPSNKVTEKGKDVELRCDPISGHTALYWYRQSLGQGLEFLIYFQGNSAPDKSGLPSDRFSAERTGGSVSTLTIQRTQQEDSAVYLCASSLSQVQETQYFGPGTRLLVL.

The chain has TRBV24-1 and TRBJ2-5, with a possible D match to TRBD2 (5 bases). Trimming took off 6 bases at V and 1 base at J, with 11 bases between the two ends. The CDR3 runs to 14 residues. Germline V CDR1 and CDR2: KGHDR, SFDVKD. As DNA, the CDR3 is TGTGCCACCAGTCGGGCAGGACTCCAAGAGACCCAGTACTTC. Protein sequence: CATSRAGLQETQYF.

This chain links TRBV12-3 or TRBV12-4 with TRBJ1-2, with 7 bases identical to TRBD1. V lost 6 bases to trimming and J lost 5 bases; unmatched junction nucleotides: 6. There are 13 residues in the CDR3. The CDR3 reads CASRPQGGYGYTF. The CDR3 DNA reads TGTGCCAGCAGGCCTCAGGGGGGATATGGCTACACCTTC.